The 24 T cell receptor beta chains presented below share a single source sample, sequenced in a study of cytomegalovirus exposure and HLA in healthy donors. Researchers ran the PCR with 60 Vbeta and 13 Jbeta primers. Profiling relied on immunoSEQ multiplex PCR, and the TCRdb table lists in-frame clones only, not all of them. The profile covers 150,000 to 200,000 clones, with roughly 72% appearing a single time and 0.95% to 1.1% taken by the ten largest. Material: PBMCs. All receptors derive from a woman in her thirties or forties in good health and CMV-seronegative.

In this sample, this clone turned up once. One junction end does not reproduce the germline sequence, and a read error may be involved. The chain uses TRBV7-9 and TRBJ1-2; 7 nucleotides line up with TRBD1. The CDR3 extends over 12 amino acids. Germline CDR1 SEHNR, CDR2 FQNEAQ (reference sequence). CDR3 loop: CSSSLKGAGYTF. CDR3 in DNA: TGTTCCAGCAGCTTAAAGGGGGCTGGCTACACCTTC. Using reference TRBV7-9 and TRBJ1-2 for the parts outside the CDR3, the full variable domain is DTGVSQNPRHKITKRGQNVTFRCDPISEHNRLYWYRQTLGQGPEFLTYFQNEAQLEKSRLLSDRFSAERPKGSFSTLEIQRTEQGDSAMYLCSSSLKGAGYTFGSGTRLTVV.

This clone has a handful of counts. The chain has TRBV6-1 and TRBJ2-7; 7 bases are shared with TRBD2. The junction had 5 bases not matched to a gene; V was cut back by 6 bases and J by 0 bases. Germline values: CDR1 MNHNS, CDR2 SASEGT. There are 14 residues in the CDR3. The CDR3 reads CASRVAGSSYEQYF. As DNA, the CDR3 is TGTGCCAGCAGGGTAGCGGGTAGCTCCTACGAGCAGTACTTC.

This clone is a singleton in its sample. V is TRBV29-1 and J is TRBJ2-1; 11 positions agree with TRBD2. Germline V gene lookup returns CDR1 SQVTM and CDR2 ANQGSEA. The CDR3 has 13 residues. V lost 4 bases, J lost 7 bases, and 3 bases stayed unmatched. The CDR3 loop reads CSVGLAGPNEQFF. The CDR3, as DNA: TGCAGCGTTGGACTAGCGGGGCCTAATGAGCAGTTCTTC.

This clone was detected only a few times. The chain carries TRBV30 and TRBJ1-2; D unclear. Trimming removed 6 bases from V and 1 base from J, with 15 bases in between. The length of the CDR3 is 14 residues. Germline CDR1 reads GTSNPN; CDR2 reads SVGIG (reference sequence). The CDR3 sequence: CACTPPSGNYGYTF. CDR3 coding DNA: TGTGCCTGCACCCCCCCCAGTGGTAACTATGGCTACACCTTC.

The chain couples TRBV5-1 to TRBJ1-4; 10 nucleotides line up with TRBD1. Germline values: CDR1 SGHRS, CDR2 YFSETQ. V was clipped by 4 bases and J by 7 bases; unmatched bases: 4. This CDR3 has 14 amino acids. The CDR3 is CASSPGQGSEKLFF. The CDR3 DNA reads as TGCGCCAGCAGCCCGGGACAGGGGAGTGAAAAACTGTTTTTT.

This sequence joins TRBV19 and TRBJ2-7; D not certain. The CDR3 totals 13 residues. CDR1 and CDR2 (germline): LNHDA, SQIVND (reference sequence). Trimming left V 3 bases short and J 1 base short, with 7 bases between. In DNA, the CDR3 is TGTGCCAGTAGTATTACACAGTCCTACGAGCAGTACTTC. It specifies CASSITQSYEQYF.

The gene calls are TRBV25-1 and TRBJ1-2, with D perhaps TRBD1 (6 bases). V lost 3 bases and J 6 bases, leaving 17 bases between the germline ends. Per the germline V gene, CDR1 is MGHDK and CDR2 is SYGVNS. CDR3 length equals 15 residues. The DNA for the CDR3 is TGTGCCAGCAGTGACCCGGGACAAGCACCCAATGGCTACACCTTC. This encodes CASSDPGQAPNGYTF.

This chain uses TRBV2 with TRBJ2-5; 11 nucleotides align to TRBD2. V trimming: 7 bases; J trimming: 4 bases; junction bases outside the gene matches: 14. This CDR3 comprises 17 residues. Germline V gene sequence: CDR1 SNHLY, CDR2 FYNNEI. In DNA form, the CDR3 reads TGTGCCAGCACCCTAGGGGCTAGCGGGGGGCGGGGAGAGACCCAGTACTTC. Translating it yields CASTLGASGGRGETQYF.

This clone was counted a few times. The chain couples TRBV7-3 to TRBJ2-7; 7 positions agree with TRBD2. Germline CDR1 and CDR2: SGHTA and FQGTGA. Trimming took 2 bases from V and 6 from J; bases not matched to a gene: 4. CDR3 length: 13 residues. The CDR3 is CASSLAGDTEQYF. DNA of the CDR3: TGTGCCAGCAGCTTAGCGGGAGACACCGAGCAGTACTTC.

The V call is TRBV19, the J call TRBJ2-2; a weak D match, TRBD1 (6 bases). Germline CDR1 is LNHDA and CDR2 is SQIVND (reference sequence). This CDR3 spans 14 amino acids. V lost 5 bases and J lost 4, with 11 bases in between. CDR3 sequence: CASSGQGRTGELFF. The CDR3 nucleotides read TGTGCCAGTAGTGGGCAGGGGCGCACCGGGGAGCTGTTTTTT.

This clone is a singleton in its sample. The rearrangement uses TRBV30 and TRBJ2-7; tentatively, D is TRBD2 (5 bases). Germline V gene lookup returns CDR1 GTSNPN and CDR2 SVGIG (reference sequence). This CDR3 is built from 12 residues. V was cut by 3 bases and J by 4 bases, with 10 bases left in between. The CDR3 coding sequence is TGTGCCTGGAGACCGGGATTGTACGAGCAGTACTTC. This gives the protein CAWRPGLYEQYF.

This chain connects TRBV21-1 to TRBJ2-7; whether TRBD1, the table's D call, matches the DNA was not checked. TRBV21-1 is shown as a pseudogene. The CDR3 length is 20 residues. The CDR3, as DNA: TGTGCCAGCAGCAAAAACGCGACCCACAGGGAAGAGTATGGCTCCTACGAGCAGTACTTC. Its protein is CASSKNATHREEYGSYEQYF.

The chain combines TRBV29-1 with TRBJ2-7, with a weak D call TRBD2 (5 bases). The germline V gene has CDR1 SQVTM and CDR2 ANQGSEA. The CDR3 totals 15 residues. The germline V and J ends were trimmed by 1 base and 2 bases, with 15 bases remaining between them. In DNA, the CDR3 is TGCAGCGTTGAAGTGAGCGGCCAGATCCCCTACGAGCAGTACTTC. It translates to CSVEVSGQIPYEQYF.

The V and J genes are TRBV19 and TRBJ2-3; D gene ambiguous. The CDR3 is 14 amino acids. Per germline, CDR1 LNHDA and CDR2 SQIVND (reference sequence). Trimming removed 1 base from V and 0 bases from J, with 5 bases in between. CDR3 sequence reads: CASSIGPSTDTQYF. CDR3 sequence (DNA): TGTGCCAGTAGTATAGGGCCTAGCACAGATACGCAGTATTTT.

The chain has TRBV27 and TRBJ1-2; TRBD1 matches 9 bases. This CDR3 is 15 amino acids long. The V gene end was trimmed by 5 bases and the J gene end by 4 bases; junction bases not matched to a gene: 8. Germline CDR1 and CDR2: MNHEY and SMNVEV (reference sequence). The CDR3 DNA follows: TGTGCCAGCAGTACCCAGAGACAGGGGGGCTATGGCTACACCTTC. Protein product: CASSTQRQGGYGYTF.

The rearrangement links TRBV28 to TRBJ1-2, with D tentatively TRBD1 (5 bases). Germline CDR1 reads MDHEN; CDR2 reads SYDVKM. The CDR3 sequence is 15 residues long. Trimming removed 3 bases at V and 4 bases at J, with 15 bases between. CDR3 in amino acids: CASSFPPAGSYGYTF. CDR3 bases: TGTGCCAGCAGTTTTCCCCCGGCAGGGTCCTATGGCTACACCTTC.

This chain connects TRBV20-1 to TRBJ1-1, with no clear D. Trimming removed 3 bases at V and 10 bases at J, with 12 bases between. The germline gives CDR1 DFQATT, CDR2 SNEGSKA (reference sequence). The CDR3 totals 11 residues. The CDR3 spells CSASTGKRAFF. In DNA, the CDR3 is TGCAGTGCTAGCACGGGTAAGAGAGCTTTCTTT.

This clone was recorded only once. The chain uses TRBV28 and TRBJ1-5; 7 bases agree with TRBD1. The CDR3 covers 15 residues. Trimming at V came to 5 bases and at J to 2 bases, leaving 6 bases not matched to a gene. Germline V gene data show CDR1 as MDHEN and CDR2 as SYDVKM. The CDR3 DNA follows: TGTGCCAGCAGTACCCAGGGGGGCGGCAATCAGCCCCAGCATTTT. Translating it yields CASSTQGGGNQPQHF. Full variable domain (rest looked up from reference TRBV28 and TRBJ1-5): DVKVTQSSRYLVKRTGEKVFLECVQDMDHENMFWYRQDPGLGLRLIYFSYDVKMKEKGDIPEGYSVSREKKERFSLILESASTNQTSMYLCASSTQGGGNQPQHFGDGTRLSIL.

This clone was seen just once. The rearrangement links TRBV5-6 to TRBJ1-4; possible D gene TRBD1, 5 bases. Trimming removed 0 bases at V and 7 bases at J, with 13 bases between. Germline CDR1 reads SGHDT; CDR2 reads YYEEEE. The CDR3 runs 15 residues. The CDR3, as DNA: TGTGCCAGCAGCTTGGCCAGGCAGGGATTTGAAAAACTGTTTTTT. Translating it yields CASSLARQGFEKLFF.

The chain employs TRBV6-6 and TRBJ1-1; D is possibly TRBD1 (6 bases). The CDR3 totals 15 residues. Trimming took off 2 bases at V and 5 bases at J, with 15 bases between the two ends. CDR1 and CDR2 (germline): MNHNY, SVGAGI (reference sequence). Here the CDR3 reads CASSYREGGQTEAFF. The CDR3 DNA sequence: TGTGCCAGCAGTTACCGAGAGGGGGGGCAAACTGAAGCTTTCTTT.

The CDR3: CASLLRPGASYNEQFF. CDR3 in DNA: TGCGCCAGCTTACTCCGGCCGGGAGCGTCGTACAATGAGCAGTTCTTC. The V gene is TRBV5-1, the J gene TRBJ2-1; D possibly corresponds to TRBD2 (6 bases). The germline V gene encodes CDR1 SGHRS and CDR2 YFSETQ. V shed 7 bases and J shed 4 bases, with 21 bases lying between them. The CDR3 extends over 16 amino acids.

The CDR3 DNA follows: TGTGCCAGCATAGGCGGGGTTAGCACAGATACGCAGTATTTT. Its protein product is CASIGGVSTDTQYF. The chain has TRBV28 and TRBJ2-3; D is perhaps TRBD2 (6 bases). Germline assignment: CDR1 MDHEN and CDR2 SYDVKM. Trimming stripped 7 bases from V and 0 bases from J, with 11 bases between. The CDR3 has 14 residues.

V and J are TRBV5-1 and TRBJ2-5; D gene ambiguous. CDR1 and CDR2 (germline): SGHRS, YFSETQ. The CDR3 loop spans 13 amino acids. Trimming stripped 0 bases from V and 4 bases from J, with 7 bases between. CDR3 nucleotide sequence: TGCGCCAGCAGCTTGGATTTCCGAGAGACCCAGTACTTC. Its protein is CASSLDFRETQYF.

This chain joins TRBV29-1 and TRBJ2-1; no clear D. V lost 0 bases and J lost 7, with 13 bases in between. CDR3 size: 14 residues. CDR1 is SQVTM, CDR2 ANQGSEA, per germline. The CDR3 reads CSVEDWLGRNEQFF. CDR3 DNA sequence: TGCAGCGTTGAAGACTGGCTAGGCAGAAATGAGCAGTTCTTC.